This TCR beta chain was observed in a study of T cells in Graves' hyperthyroidism and ophthalmopathy. In this sample, this clonotype turned up many times. Amplification of TCR beta CDR3 regions was performed using RNA transcripts as template. HTBI primers were used for first-round RT-PCR of the TCR CDR3. TCRdb independently ran MiXCR on the multiplex PCR reads; one entry per CDR3 protein. The sample carries 390,000 or so distinct CDR3 sequences, roughly 15% recorded once. The sequenced sample was blood. This receptor was identified in a man aged 18 to 35 with Graves' ophthalmopathy.

CDR3 sequence reads: CASSLLNQETQYF. DNA of the CDR3: TGTGCCAGCAGTTTATTGAATCAAGAGACCCAGTACTTC. V gene TRBV27 combines with J gene TRBJ2-5, with unresolved D. The CDR3 spans 13 residues. Trimming pared 1 base from V and 2 bases from J, leaving 5 bases between. CDR1 and CDR2 from the germline V gene are MNHEY and SMNVEV (reference sequence).